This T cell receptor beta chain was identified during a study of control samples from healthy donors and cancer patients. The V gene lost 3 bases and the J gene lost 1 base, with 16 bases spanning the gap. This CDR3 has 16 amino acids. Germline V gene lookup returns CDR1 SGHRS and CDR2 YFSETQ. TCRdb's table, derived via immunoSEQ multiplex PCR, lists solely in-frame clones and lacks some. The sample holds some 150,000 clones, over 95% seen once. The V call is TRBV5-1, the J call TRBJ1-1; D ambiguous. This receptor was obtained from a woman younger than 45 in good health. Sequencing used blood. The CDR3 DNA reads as TGCGCCAGCAGCTCTCAGACGGGTCTTAGGAACACTGAAGCTTTCTTT. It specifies CASSSQTGLRNTEAFF. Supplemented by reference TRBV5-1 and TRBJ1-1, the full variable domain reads KAGVTQTPRYLIKTRGQQVTLSCSPISGHRSVSWYQQTPGQGLQFLFEYFSETQRNKGNFPGRFSGRQFSNSRSEMNVSTLELGDSALYLCASSSQTGLRNTEAFFGQGTRLTVV.